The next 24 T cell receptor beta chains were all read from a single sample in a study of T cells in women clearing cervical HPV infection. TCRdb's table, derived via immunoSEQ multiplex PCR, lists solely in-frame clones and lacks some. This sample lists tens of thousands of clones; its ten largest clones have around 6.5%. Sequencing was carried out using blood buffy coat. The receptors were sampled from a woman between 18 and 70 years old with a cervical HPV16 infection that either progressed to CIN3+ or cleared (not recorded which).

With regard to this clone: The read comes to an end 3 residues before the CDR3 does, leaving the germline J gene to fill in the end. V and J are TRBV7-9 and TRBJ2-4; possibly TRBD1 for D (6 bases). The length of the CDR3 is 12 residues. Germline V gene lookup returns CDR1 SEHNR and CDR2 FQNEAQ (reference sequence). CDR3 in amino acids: CASGGLDYGQYF. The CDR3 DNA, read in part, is TGTGCCAGCGGGGGCTTAGACTATGGT.

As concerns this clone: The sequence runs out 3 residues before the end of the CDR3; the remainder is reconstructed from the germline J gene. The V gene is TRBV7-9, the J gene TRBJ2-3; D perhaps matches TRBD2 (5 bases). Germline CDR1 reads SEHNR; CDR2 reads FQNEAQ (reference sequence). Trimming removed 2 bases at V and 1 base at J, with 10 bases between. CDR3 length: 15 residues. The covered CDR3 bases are TGTGCCAGCAGCTTACGTCTCGGGGGCACAGATACG. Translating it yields CASSLRLGGTDT. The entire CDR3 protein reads CASSLRLGGTDTQYF.

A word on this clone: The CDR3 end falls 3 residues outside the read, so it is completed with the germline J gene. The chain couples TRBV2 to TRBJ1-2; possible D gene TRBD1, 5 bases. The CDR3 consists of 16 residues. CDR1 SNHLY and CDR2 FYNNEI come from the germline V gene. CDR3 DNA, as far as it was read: TGTGCCAGCAGTGCCAGGGTAGCGGGGTCTAGGAATGAG. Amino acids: CASSARVAGSRNE. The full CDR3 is CASSARVAGSRNEYTF.

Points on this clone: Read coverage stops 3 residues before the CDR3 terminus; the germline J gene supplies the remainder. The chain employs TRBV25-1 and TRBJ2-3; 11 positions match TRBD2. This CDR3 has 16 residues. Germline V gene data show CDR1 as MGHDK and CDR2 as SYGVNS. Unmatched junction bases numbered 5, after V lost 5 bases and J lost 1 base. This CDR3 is CASSLQLAGGTDTQYF. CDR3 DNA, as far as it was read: TGTGCCAGCAGTCTTCAACTAGCGGGGGGCACAGATACG.

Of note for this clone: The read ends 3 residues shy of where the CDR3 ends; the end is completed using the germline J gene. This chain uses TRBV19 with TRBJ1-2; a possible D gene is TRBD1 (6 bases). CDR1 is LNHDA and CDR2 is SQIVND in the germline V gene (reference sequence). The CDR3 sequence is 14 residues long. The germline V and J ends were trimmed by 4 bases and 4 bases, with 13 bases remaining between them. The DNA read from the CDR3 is TGTGCCAGTAGTACTCAACGGGACATCTATGGC. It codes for CASSTQRDIYG. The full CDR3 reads CASSTQRDIYGYTF.

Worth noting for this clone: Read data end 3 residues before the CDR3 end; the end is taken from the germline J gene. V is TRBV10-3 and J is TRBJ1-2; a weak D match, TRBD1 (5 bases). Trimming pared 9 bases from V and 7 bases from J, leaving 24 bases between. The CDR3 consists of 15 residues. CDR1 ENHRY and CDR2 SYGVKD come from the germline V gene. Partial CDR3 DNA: TGTGCCATACCCTCCGGGGGATCCACTCCAGGTGGC. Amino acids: CAIPSGGSTPGG. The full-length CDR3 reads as CAIPSGGSTPGGYTF.

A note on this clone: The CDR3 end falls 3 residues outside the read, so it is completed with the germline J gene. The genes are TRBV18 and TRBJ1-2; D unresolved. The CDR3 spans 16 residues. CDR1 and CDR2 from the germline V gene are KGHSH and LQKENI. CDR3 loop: CASSPPGLREVGTYTF. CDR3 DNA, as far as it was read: TGTGCCAGCTCACCCCCGGGTCTCAGAGAGGTTGGTACC.

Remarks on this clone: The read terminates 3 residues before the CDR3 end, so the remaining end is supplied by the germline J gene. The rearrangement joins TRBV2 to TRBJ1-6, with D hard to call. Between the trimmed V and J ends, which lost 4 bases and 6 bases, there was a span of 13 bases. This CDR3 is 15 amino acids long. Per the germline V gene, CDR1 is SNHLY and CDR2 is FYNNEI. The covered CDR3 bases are TGTGCCAGCAGTGTCGGTGTTCCTCTTAATTCACCC. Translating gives CASSVGVPLNSP. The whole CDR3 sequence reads CASSVGVPLNSPLHF.

The CDR3 DNA, read in part, is TGTGCCAGCAGCGTGAATGCCCGACGGGCCTACGAG. Residues: CASSVNARRAYE. The entire CDR3 protein is CASSVNARRAYEQYF. V and J are TRBV2 and TRBJ2-7; D is unclear. The DNA ends 3 residues before the CDR3 does, and the rest of the CDR3 is filled in from the germline J gene. This CDR3 spans 15 amino acids. Trimming took off 6 bases at V and 2 bases at J, with 17 bases between the two ends. Germline V gene lookup returns CDR1 SNHLY and CDR2 FYNNEI.

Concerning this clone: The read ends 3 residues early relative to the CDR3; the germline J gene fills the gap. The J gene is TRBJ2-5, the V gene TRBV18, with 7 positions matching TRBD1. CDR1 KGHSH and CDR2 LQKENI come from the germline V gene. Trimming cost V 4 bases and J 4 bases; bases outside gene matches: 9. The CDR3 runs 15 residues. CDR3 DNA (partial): TGTGCCAGCTCACGTGACACAGGGGTCGGAGAGACC. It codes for CASSRDTGVGET. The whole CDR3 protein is CASSRDTGVGETQYF.

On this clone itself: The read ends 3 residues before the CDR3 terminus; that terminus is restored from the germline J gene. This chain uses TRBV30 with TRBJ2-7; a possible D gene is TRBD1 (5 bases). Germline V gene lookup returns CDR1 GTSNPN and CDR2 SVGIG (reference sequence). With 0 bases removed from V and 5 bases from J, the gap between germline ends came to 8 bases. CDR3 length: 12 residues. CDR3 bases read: TGTGCCTGGAGTGTACAGGAGAACGAG. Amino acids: CAWSVQENE. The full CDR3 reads CAWSVQENEQYF.

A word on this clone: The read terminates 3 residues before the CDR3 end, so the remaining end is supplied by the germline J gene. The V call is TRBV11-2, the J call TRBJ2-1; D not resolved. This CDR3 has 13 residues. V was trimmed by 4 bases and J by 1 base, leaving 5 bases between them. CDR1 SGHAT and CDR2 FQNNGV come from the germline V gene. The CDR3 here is CASSWASYNEQFF. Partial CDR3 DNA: TGTGCCAGCAGCTGGGCTTCCTACAATGAG.

The sequenced CDR3 bases are TGCAGTGCTAGAGACCCCTCTAGCGGCACATACAATGAG. This sequence encodes CSARDPSSGTYNE. The full CDR3 protein is CSARDPSSGTYNEQFF. V usage is TRBV20-1 and J usage is TRBJ2-1, with 7 nucleotides matching TRBD2. The read is 3 residues too short to cover the CDR3 end, so that end is filled in from the germline J gene. This CDR3 contains 16 residues. Per germline, CDR1 DFQATT and CDR2 SNEGSKA (reference sequence). The V and J ends lost 0 bases and 4 bases, in that order; junction bases with no gene match: 9.

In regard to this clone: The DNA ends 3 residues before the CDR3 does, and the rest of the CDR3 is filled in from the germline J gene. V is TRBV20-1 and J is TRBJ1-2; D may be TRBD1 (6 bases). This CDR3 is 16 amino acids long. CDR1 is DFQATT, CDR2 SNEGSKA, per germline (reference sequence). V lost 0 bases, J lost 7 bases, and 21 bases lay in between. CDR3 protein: CSARDGRTEGLGGYTF. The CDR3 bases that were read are TGCAGTGCTAGAGACGGAAGGACAGAGGGTTTGGGTGGC.

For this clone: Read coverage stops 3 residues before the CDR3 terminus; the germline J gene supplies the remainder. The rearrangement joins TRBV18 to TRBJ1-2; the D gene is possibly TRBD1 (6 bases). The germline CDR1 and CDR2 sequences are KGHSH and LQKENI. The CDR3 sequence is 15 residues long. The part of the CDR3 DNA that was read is TGTGCCAGCTCACCCGGAGCGGGGGGCGTTTACGAC. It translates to CASSPGAGGVYD. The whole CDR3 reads CASSPGAGGVYDYTF.

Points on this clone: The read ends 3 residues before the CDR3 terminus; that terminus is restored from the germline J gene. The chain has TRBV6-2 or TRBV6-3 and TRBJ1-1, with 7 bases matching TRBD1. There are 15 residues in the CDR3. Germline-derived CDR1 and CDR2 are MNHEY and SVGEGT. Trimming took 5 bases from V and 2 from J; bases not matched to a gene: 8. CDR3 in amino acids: CASSPGGSPNTEAFF. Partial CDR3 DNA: TGTGCCAGCAGTCCAGGGGGGAGTCCAAACACTGAA.

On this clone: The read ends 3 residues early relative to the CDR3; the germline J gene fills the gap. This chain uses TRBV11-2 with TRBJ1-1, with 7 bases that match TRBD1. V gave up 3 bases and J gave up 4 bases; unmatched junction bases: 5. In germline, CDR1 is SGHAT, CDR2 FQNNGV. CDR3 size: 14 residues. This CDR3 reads CASSLAGGGTEAFF. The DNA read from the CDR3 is TGTGCCAGCAGCTTGGCAGGGGGAGGCACTGAA.

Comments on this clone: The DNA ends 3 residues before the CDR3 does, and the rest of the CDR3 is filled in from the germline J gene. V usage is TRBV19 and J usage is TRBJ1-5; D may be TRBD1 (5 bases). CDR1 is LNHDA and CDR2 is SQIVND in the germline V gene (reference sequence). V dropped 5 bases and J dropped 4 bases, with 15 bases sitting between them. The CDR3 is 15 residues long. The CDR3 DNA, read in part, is TGTGCCAGTAGTGGTTCGGGGGTAGGGAATCAGCCC. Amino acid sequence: CASSGSGVGNQP. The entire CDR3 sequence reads CASSGSGVGNQPQHF.

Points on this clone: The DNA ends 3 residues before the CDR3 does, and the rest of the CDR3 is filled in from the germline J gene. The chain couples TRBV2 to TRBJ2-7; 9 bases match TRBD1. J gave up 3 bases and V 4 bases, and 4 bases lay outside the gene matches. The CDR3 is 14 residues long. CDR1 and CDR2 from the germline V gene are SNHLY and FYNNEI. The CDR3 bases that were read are TGTGCCAGCAGTGTTCACAGGGGGCACTACGAG. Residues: CASSVHRGHYE. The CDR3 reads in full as CASSVHRGHYEQYF.

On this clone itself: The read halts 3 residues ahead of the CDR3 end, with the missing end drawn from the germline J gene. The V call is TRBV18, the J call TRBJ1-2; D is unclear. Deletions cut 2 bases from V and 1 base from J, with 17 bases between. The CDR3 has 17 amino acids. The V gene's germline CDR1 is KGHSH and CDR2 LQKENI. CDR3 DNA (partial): TGTGCCAGCTCACCAGGTTTTAGCGGACGGAATAACTATGGC. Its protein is CASSPGFSGRNNYG. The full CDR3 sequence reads CASSPGFSGRNNYGYTF.

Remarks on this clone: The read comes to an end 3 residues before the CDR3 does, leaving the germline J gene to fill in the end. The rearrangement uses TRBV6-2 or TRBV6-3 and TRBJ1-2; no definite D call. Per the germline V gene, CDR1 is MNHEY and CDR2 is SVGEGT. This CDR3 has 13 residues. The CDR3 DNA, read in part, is TGTGCCAGCAGTTACTCGAACAACCTTCAC. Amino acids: CASSYSNNLH. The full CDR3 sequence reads CASSYSNNLHYTF.

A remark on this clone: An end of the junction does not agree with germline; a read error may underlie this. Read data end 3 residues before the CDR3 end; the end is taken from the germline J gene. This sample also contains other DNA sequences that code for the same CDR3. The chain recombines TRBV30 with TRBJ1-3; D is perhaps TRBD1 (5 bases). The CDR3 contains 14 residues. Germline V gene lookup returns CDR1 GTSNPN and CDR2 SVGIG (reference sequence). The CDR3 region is CAWSEGRAGNTIYF. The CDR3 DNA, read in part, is TGTGCCTGGAGTGAGGGCAGGGCTGGAAACACT.

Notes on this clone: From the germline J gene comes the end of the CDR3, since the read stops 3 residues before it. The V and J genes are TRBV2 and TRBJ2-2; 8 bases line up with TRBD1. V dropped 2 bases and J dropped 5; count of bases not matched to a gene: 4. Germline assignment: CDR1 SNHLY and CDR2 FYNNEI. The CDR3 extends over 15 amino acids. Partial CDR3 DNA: TGTGCCAGCAGTGAACAGGGGGCGAGGACCGGGGAG. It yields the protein CASSEQGARTGE. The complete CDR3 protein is CASSEQGARTGELFF.

Partial CDR3 DNA: TGCGCCAGCAGCAACAATATTCCGGGACAGGGGAGTTCACCC. Its protein product is CASSNNIPGQGSSP. The entire CDR3 protein is CASSNNIPGQGSSPLHF. The V call is TRBV5-1, the J call TRBJ1-6, with 10 bases identical to TRBD1. The CDR3 end is not reached by the read, which stops 3 residues before it; the germline J gene fills it in. Germline CDR1 is SGHRS and CDR2 is YFSETQ. This CDR3 region has 17 residues. V shed 4 bases, J shed 9 bases, and the junction held 13 bases outside the gene matches.